The 21 T cell receptor beta chains presented below share a single source sample, sequenced in a study of Ad26.COV2.S vaccination and SARS-CoV-2 variants. Assay: immunoSEQ multiplex PCR; the TCRdb copy retains only in-frame clones and omits some. Among about 350,000 clones, 85% were seen once, and the ten largest hold less than 4%. As to treatment: around 19 received Ad26.COV2.S at low or high dose, single or two shots; roughly 5 received placebo; per-sample allocation not given. Samples came from day 63 after the first vaccine or placebo injection. Sequenced material: peripheral blood, taken in a trial of Ad26.COV2.S vaccine versus placebo. All receptors come from a person between 18 and 65 years old who received the Ad26.COV2.S COVID-19 vaccine or a placebo.

The genes are TRBV10-1 and TRBJ2-3; TRBD2 aligns across 10 bases. This CDR3 has 17 amino acids. The junction had 8 bases not matched to a gene; V was cut back by 1 base and J by 4 bases. The germline gives CDR1 WNHNN, CDR2 SYGVQD (reference sequence). In nucleotides, the CDR3 is TGCGCCAGCAGTGAGTGGCTAGCGGGAGATTTGCCAGATACGCAGTATTTT. Translated: CASSEWLAGDLPDTQYF.

The rearrangement links TRBV18 to TRBJ2-7, with D maybe TRBD2 (6 bases). This CDR3 region has 13 residues. The germline V and J ends were trimmed by 4 bases and 3 bases, with 10 bases remaining between them. Germline V lookup: CDR1 KGHSH, CDR2 LQKENI. The CDR3 DNA sequence: TGTGCCAGCTCACACTCGGAGGGCTACGAGCAGTACTTC. Translating gives CASSHSEGYEQYF.

The rearrangement uses TRBV7-2 and TRBJ1-1; D not certain. The CDR3 has 13 amino acids. The V and J ends lost 5 bases and 1 base respectively, with 8 bases between them. Germline values: CDR1 SGHTA, CDR2 FQGNSA. CDR3 nucleotide sequence: TGTGCCAGCAGCCCCCACCAGAACACTGAAGCTTTCTTT. It is translated as CASSPHQNTEAFF. Based on the CDR3 plus reference TRBV7-2 and TRBJ1-1, the full variable domain is GAGVSQSPSNKVTEKGKDVELRCDPISGHTALYWYRQSLGQGLEFLIYFQGNSAPDKSGLPSDRFSAERTGGSVSTLTIQRTQQEDSAVYLCASSPHQNTEAFFGQGTRLTVV.

The J gene is TRBJ1-2, the V gene TRBV9; a possible D gene is TRBD1 (5 bases). Trimming shortened V by 0 bases and J by 2 bases, and 8 bases separated the two germline ends. This CDR3 is built from 14 residues. Germline values: CDR1 SGDLS, CDR2 YYNGEE. The CDR3 nucleotides read TGTGCCAGCAGCGTAGTGGCAGGGAACTATGGCTACACCTTC. Translation gives CASSVVAGNYGYTF.

CDR3 nucleotides: TGTGCCAGCAGTTGGACAGGGGTGGATCAGCCCCAGCATTTT. This encodes CASSWTGVDQPQHF. The genes are TRBV6-5 and TRBJ1-5; 9 bases match TRBD1. This CDR3 contains 14 residues. V gave up 4 bases and J gave up 5 bases; unmatched junction bases: 3. CDR1 is MNHEY, CDR2 SVGAGI, per germline.

The CDR3 DNA follows: TGCGCCAGCAGCCAGTTCATCTCGGTCACCTACGAGCAGTACTTC. As protein: CASSQFISVTYEQYF. The V call is TRBV4-1, the J call TRBJ2-7; the D is unclear. CDR1 is MGHRA and CDR2 is YSYEKL in the germline V gene. The CDR3 is 15 amino acids. The V end lost 3 bases, the J end lost 2 bases, and 14 bases lay between the germline ends.

In its sample, this clone was seen once. This chain uses TRBV19 with TRBJ2-6, with a weak D call TRBD2 (6 bases). The V and J ends lost 6 bases and 0 bases respectively, with 18 bases between them. The CDR3 spans 18 residues. Germline CDR1 and CDR2: LNHDA and SQIVND (reference sequence). CDR3 nucleotide sequence: TGTGCCAGTAGGGGACCGGGACTTTCTGGCTCTGGGGCCAACGTCCTGACTTTC. The encoded protein is CASRGPGLSGSGANVLTF.

This clone was detected only a few times. The DNA of the CDR3 is TGCGCCAGCAGCTTGGAGGGACAGATTGACAATGAGCAGTTCTTC. Translated: CASSLEGQIDNEQFF. The V call is TRBV5-1, the J call TRBJ2-1; 7 nucleotides align to TRBD1. The germline gives CDR1 SGHRS, CDR2 YFSETQ. With V trimmed by 0 bases and J by 5 bases, 5 bases remained unmatched. The CDR3 is 15 residues long.

This chain's CDR3 is CAWSDFAPGTSGVNTGELFF. Written as DNA, the CDR3 is TGTGCCTGGAGCGACTTCGCCCCAGGGACTAGCGGAGTGAACACCGGGGAGCTGTTTTTT. The rearrangement links TRBV30 to TRBJ2-2; TRBD2 matches 11 bases. The junction had 16 bases not matched to a gene; V was cut back by 3 bases and J by 1 base. The CDR3 is made up of 20 amino acids. Per the germline V gene, CDR1 is GTSNPN and CDR2 is SVGIG (reference sequence).

This clone was detected once. The chain uses TRBV19 and TRBJ2-2; 7 positions match TRBD1. The CDR3 spans 16 residues. After removal of 6 bases from V and 6 bases from J, the junction contained 13 bases not matched to a gene. Looked up from germline, CDR1 is LNHDA and CDR2 is SQIVND (reference sequence). The CDR3 bases are TGTGCCAGTAGCCTCTCCTCGACAGGGTCTGCCGGGGAGCTGTTTTTT. As protein: CASSLSSTGSAGELFF.

This rearrangement joins TRBV5-4 to TRBJ2-7; TRBD1 matches 10 bases. This CDR3 has 15 amino acids. The germline V gene encodes CDR1 SGHNT and CDR2 YYREEE (reference sequence). The V and J ends lost 4 bases and 5 bases, in that order; junction bases with no gene match: 9. CDR3 residues: CASSTPGQGNNEQYF. Here the CDR3 DNA reads TGTGCCAGCAGCACCCCGGGACAGGGGAACAACGAGCAGTACTTC.

In DNA form, the CDR3 reads TGCGCCAGCAGCCAAGCTAGACAGCTAACATTTAATGAAAAACTGTTTTTT. Its translation: CASSQARQLTFNEKLFF. The chain is built from TRBV4-1 and TRBJ1-4; maybe TRBD1 (5 bases). V gave up 1 base and J gave up 4 bases, with 16 bases separating them. The CDR3 spans 17 residues. Germline assignment: CDR1 MGHRA and CDR2 YSYEKL.

CDR3 nucleotides: TGTGCCAGCAGTGGGAGGACAGGGAGCTCCTATAATTCACCCCTCCACTTT. It yields the protein CASSGRTGSSYNSPLHF. The rearrangement joins TRBV27 to TRBJ1-6, with 8 bases aligning to TRBD1. The length of the CDR3 is 17 residues. V trimming: 5 bases; J trimming: 0 bases; junction bases outside the gene matches: 6. Germline lookup yields CDR1 MNHEY and CDR2 SMNVEV (reference sequence).

The chain links TRBV6-5 to TRBJ1-2; TRBD1 aligns across 8 bases. V lost 6 bases, J lost 7 bases, and 4 bases stayed unmatched. The CDR3 length is 12 residues. Germline lookup yields CDR1 MNHEY and CDR2 SVGAGI. DNA of the CDR3: TGTGCCAGCAGAAGAACAGGGGGTGGCTACACCTTC. Translating gives CASRRTGGGYTF.

The chain uses TRBV10-1 and TRBJ1-2; 10 positions match TRBD1. Trimming at V came to 1 base and at J to 2 bases, leaving 4 bases not matched to a gene. This CDR3 contains 16 residues. Germline CDR1 WNHNN, CDR2 SYGVQD (reference sequence). CDR3 sequence reads: CASSECLGQGNYGYTF. In nucleotides, the CDR3 is TGCGCCAGCAGTGAGTGTTTGGGACAGGGGAACTATGGCTACACCTTC.

The chain uses TRBV4-3 and TRBJ1-4; TRBD1 might be the D (6 bases). Germline values: CDR1 LGHNA, CDR2 YSLEER. With 4 bases removed from V and 3 bases from J, the gap between germline ends came to 12 bases. The CDR3 length is 15 residues. This CDR3 is CASSRWQGSNEKLFF. The CDR3 DNA sequence: TGCGCCAGCAGCCGATGGCAGGGGTCTAATGAAAAACTGTTTTTT.

The genes are TRBV6-2 or TRBV6-3 and TRBJ2-1; 9 nucleotides match TRBD2. The junction had 13 bases not matched to a gene; V was cut back by 4 bases and J by 3 bases. Per germline, CDR1 MNHEY and CDR2 SVGEGT. The CDR3 runs 18 residues. The CDR3 nucleotides read TGTGCCAGCAGTTTTCGCGGAGCGGGGGGTCTCTTCTACAATGAGCAGTTCTTC. This gives the protein CASSFRGAGGLFYNEQFF.

V usage is TRBV5-1 and J usage is TRBJ2-7; D unclear. V shed 0 bases and J shed 2 bases, with 15 bases lying between them. CDR1 is SGHRS, CDR2 YFSETQ, per germline. This CDR3 spans 16 amino acids. CDR3 in amino acids: CASSLAAAVRPYEQYF. As DNA, the CDR3 is TGCGCCAGCAGCTTGGCCGCTGCGGTTCGCCCCTACGAGCAGTACTTC.

The count of this clone is one. The J gene is TRBJ2-1, the V gene TRBV9, with unresolved D. The length of the CDR3 is 15 residues. Between the trimmed V and J ends, which lost 4 bases and 0 bases, there was a span of 11 bases. Per the germline V gene, CDR1 is SGDLS and CDR2 is YYNGEE. The CDR3 reads CASSPLMASYNEQFF. Written as DNA, the CDR3 is TGTGCCAGCAGCCCGCTAATGGCCTCCTACAATGAGCAGTTCTTC.

The V call is TRBV6-4, the J call TRBJ2-3; no clear D gene. The CDR3 consists of 13 residues. Between the trimmed V and J ends, which lost 2 bases and 2 bases, there was a span of 5 bases. The germline gives CDR1 MRHNA, CDR2 SNTAGT. CDR3 residues: CASSDILTDTQYF. The CDR3 coding sequence is TGTGCCAGCAGTGACATCCTCACAGATACGCAGTATTTT.

The CDR3 nucleotides are TGTGCCAGCAGTCCCCAGGGGGGGTATGGCGGCTACACCTTC. Its translation is CASSPQGGYGGYTF. The V gene is TRBV6-6, the J gene TRBJ1-2; 7 bases line up with TRBD1. CDR3 length: 14 residues. The germline V gene has CDR1 MNHNY and CDR2 SVGAGI (reference sequence). The J segment lost 8 bases and the V segment lost 5 bases, leaving 11 bases of the junction unmatched.